The entry below gives a single T cell receptor beta chain sequence along with its context. This CDR3 has 14 amino acids. In germline, CDR1 is MRHNA, CDR2 SNTAGT. The J segment lost 5 bases and the V segment lost 8 bases, leaving 11 bases of the junction unmatched. This record belongs to a study of blood T cell repertoires in COVID-19. For the study at large: Italy, Spain and the United States were the sources of the convalescent and acute COVID-19 samples. In each case, the material was cDNA or gDNA derived from T cells, B-cell-depleted T cells, or PBMCs.

How the authors handled the data: Estimates of nucleated cell counts were drawn from the amplification of reference gene primers. The data were produced by immunoSEQ multiplex PCR, yet TCRdb's version contains in-frame clones alone and is incomplete. V and J calls and clone size are copied from that table; D and trimming were computed from the DNA. This table has approximately 92,000 clones, around three quarters appearing once. This receptor was identified in a man aged 50-60 years who had recovered from COVID-19. Sequencing was carried out using peripheral blood. V gene TRBV6-4 combines with J gene TRBJ2-5, with 7 bases that match TRBD2. The CDR3 coding sequence is TGTGCCAGCCCCTCGCGGGGGTTGGGGGAGACCCAGTACTTC. The encoded protein is CASPSRGLGETQYF.